Here is one T cell receptor beta chain with its context. This specimen belongs to a study of T cell repertoires in cytomegalovirus infection. Turning to the study itself: Signatures in public TCR beta sequences pointed to both CMV infection and matching HLA type.

TCRdb reprocessed the reads via MiXCR and lists one record per CDR3 protein. The table shows some 350,000 distinct CDR3 sequences, with roughly 20% occurring only once. The CDR3 sequence is 15 residues long. Trimming removed 2 bases at V and 6 bases at J, with 14 bases between. Germline lookup yields CDR1 KGHSH and CDR2 LQKENI. The specimen was PBMCs. The chain combines TRBV18 with TRBJ2-1; D possibly corresponds to TRBD2 (5 bases). This clonotype was sampled from a human donor in good health (CMV status not recorded). Some clones in this sample may be carry-over from other donors' samples. CDR3 sequence reads: CASSPRTGGSNEQFF. The CDR3 DNA reads TGTGCCAGCTCACCAAGGACCGGAGGAAGCAATGAGCAGTTCTTC.